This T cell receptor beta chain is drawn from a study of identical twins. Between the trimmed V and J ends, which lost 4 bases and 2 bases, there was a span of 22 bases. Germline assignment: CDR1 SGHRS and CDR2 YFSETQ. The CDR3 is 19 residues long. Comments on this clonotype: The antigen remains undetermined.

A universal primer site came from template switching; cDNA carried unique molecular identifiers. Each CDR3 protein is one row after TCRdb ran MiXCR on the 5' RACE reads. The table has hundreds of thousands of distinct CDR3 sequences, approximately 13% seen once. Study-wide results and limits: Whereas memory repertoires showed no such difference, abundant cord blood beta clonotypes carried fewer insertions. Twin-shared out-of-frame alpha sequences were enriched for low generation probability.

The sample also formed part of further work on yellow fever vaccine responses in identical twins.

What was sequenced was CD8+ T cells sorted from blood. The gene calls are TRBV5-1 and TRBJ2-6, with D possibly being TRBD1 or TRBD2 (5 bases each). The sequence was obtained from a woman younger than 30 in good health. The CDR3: CASSPPGRYTIAGANVLTF. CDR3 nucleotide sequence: TGCGCCAGCAGCCCCCCGGGACGCTATACTATCGCTGGGGCCAACGTCCTGACTTTC.